These 16 T cell receptor beta chains were sequenced from one sample in a study of tumor-infiltrating lymphocytes in primary liver carcinoma. Unsorted bulk tissue (20-30 mg) underwent RNA and DNA co-extraction. Making TCR beta cDNA involved approximately 0.5 ug total RNA and a constant-region primer. TCR beta libraries came from three nested multiplex PCR rounds using slightly modified ARM-PCR. With TRBV1-TRBV30 forward primers and a C-beta reverse primer, the first two PCR rounds were run for roughly 10 cycles each. TCRdb re-called the multiplex PCR reads through MiXCR, storing one row per CDR3 protein. Found here are around 100,000 distinct CDR3 sequences, 55% to 75% of them singletons; the top ten hold about 9.2%. Sequences were obtained from liver tumor tissue from sampling region 5. Subset indicated: tumor region T5, tumor centre. The receptors were sampled from a woman aged 55-75 years with primary liver carcinoma and hepatitis B virus infection.

The V call is TRBV5-1, the J call TRBJ2-3, with TRBD2 identical over 11 bases. The CDR3 loop spans 16 amino acids. Trimming took 4 bases from V and 2 from J; bases not matched to a gene: 6. The germline gives CDR1 SGHRS, CDR2 YFSETQ. CDR3 bases: TGCGCCAGCAGCCCCCGACTAGCGGGGCCCACAGATACGCAGTATTTT. Amino acids: CASSPRLAGPTDTQYF.

This clonotype has more than one count but fewer than ten. The chain uses TRBV18 and TRBJ2-7; D gene uncertain. Germline V gene sequence: CDR1 KGHSH, CDR2 LQKENI. This CDR3 is 13 amino acids long. V lost 3 bases to trimming and J lost 0 bases, with 6 bases between them. The CDR3 loop reads CASSPAISYEQYF. The CDR3 coding sequence is TGTGCCAGCTCACCGGCGATCTCCTACGAGCAGTACTTC. The full variable domain, in which reference TRBV18 and TRBJ2-7 provide the parts outside the CDR3, is NAGVMQNPRHLVRRRGQEARLRCSPMKGHSHVYWYRQLPEEGLKFMVYLQKENIIDESGMPKERFSAEFPKEGPSILRIQQVVRGDSAAYFCASSPAISYEQYFGPGTRLTVT.

A note on this clonotype: A much larger clone differs from this one at a single base, so this may be a read error. The chain couples TRBV5-1 to TRBJ2-3; 12 bases are a match to TRBD2. Germline lookup yields CDR1 SGHRS and CDR2 YFSETQ. V lost 1 base, J lost 5 bases, and 2 bases stayed unmatched. This CDR3 has 15 amino acids. DNA of the CDR3: TGCGCCAGCAGCTTGACTAGCGGGAGGATAGATACGCAGTATTTT. Amino acid sequence: CASSLTSGRIDTQYF. The whole variable domain, remainder taken from reference TRBV5-1 and TRBJ2-3, is KAGVTQTPRYLIKTRGQQVTLSCSPISGHRSVSWYQQTPGQGLQFLFEYFSETQRNKGNFPGRFSGRQFSNSRSEMNVSTLELGDSALYLCASSLTSGRIDTQYFGPGTRLTVL.

The V call is TRBV5-1, the J call TRBJ2-7; possibly TRBD1 for D (6 bases). V lost 0 bases, J lost 4 bases, and 11 bases lay in between. Germline assignment: CDR1 SGHRS and CDR2 YFSETQ. The CDR3 has 14 amino acids. Here the CDR3 reads CASSLDREIYEQYF. In DNA form, the CDR3 reads TGCGCCAGCAGCTTGGACAGGGAAATTTACGAGCAGTACTTC.

To note about this clonotype: A junction end diverges from the germline sequence, so it may reflect a read error. In DNA form, the CDR3 reads TGTGCCACCGCGGGAGAAAGGGACACAGATATGCAGTATTTT. It specifies CATAGERDTDMQYF. J is TRBJ2-3 and V is TRBV10-1; tentative D call: TRBD2 (7 bases). The CDR3 is made up of 14 amino acids. Looked up from germline, CDR1 is WNHNN and CDR2 is SYGVQD (reference sequence).

Only a few counts were recorded for this clonotype. V is TRBV5-1 and J is TRBJ2-1; 15 bases are a match to TRBD2. CDR3 length: 16 amino acids. Germline V CDR1 and CDR2: SGHRS, YFSETQ. V lost 6 bases and J lost 5; bases outside the gene matches: 6. The CDR3 region has the DNA TGCGCCAGCAACAAGGGACTAGCGGGAGGAAACAATGAGCAGTTCTTC. Its protein product is CASNKGLAGGNNEQFF.

Of note for this clonotype: It may be a read error: a sequence one base away is much more abundant. The rearrangement joins TRBV12-3 or TRBV12-4 to TRBJ1-1; maybe TRBD1 (5 bases). The CDR3 spans 14 residues. CDR3 nucleotides: TGTACCAGCTCTTCAGGGCGGGAGAACACTGAAGCTTTCTTT. Its protein product is CTSSSGRENTEAFF.

A word on this clonotype: An end of the junction differs from the germline gene, which may be a read error. The CDR3 here is CSVERQGQNYGYTF. The CDR3 DNA is TGTAGCGTTGAGAGACAGGGACAGAACTATGGCTACACCTTC. This sequence joins TRBV29-1 and TRBJ1-2; 7 positions match TRBD1. Germline V gene lookup returns CDR1 SQVTM and CDR2 ANQGSEA. CDR3 size: 14 residues. Full variable domain (rest looked up from reference TRBV29-1 and TRBJ1-2): SAVISQKPSRDICQRGTSLTIQCQVDSQVTMMFWYRQQPGQSLTLIATANQGSEATYESGFVIDKFPISRPNLTFSTLTVSNMSPEDSSIYLCSVERQGQNYGYTFGSGTRLTVV.

This chain joins TRBV7-9 and TRBJ2-5; TRBD2 is a possible D gene (5 bases). Per germline, CDR1 SEHNR and CDR2 FQNEAQ (reference sequence). CDR3 length equals 13 residues. CDR3 coding DNA: TGTGACAACAGCCCAAGGGAGAGCGAGACCCAGTACTTC. Its protein is CDNSPRESETQYF.

In the case of this clonotype: One base away lies a much larger clone, so this may be a sequencing read error. The J gene is TRBJ2-1, the V gene TRBV10-2; D is unresolved. Trimming took off 11 bases at V and 6 bases at J, with 20 bases between the two ends. Germline lookup yields CDR1 WSHSY and CDR2 SAAADI. CDR3 size: 14 residues. Here the CDR3 reads CACTAPLQSNEQFF. The CDR3 bases are TGCGCCTGCACGGCTCCCCTACAGAGCAATGAGCAGTTCTTC.

The DNA of the CDR3 is TGTGCCAGCGATGCCGGGACGGCGGACTACAATGAGCAGTTCTTC. It codes for CASDAGTADYNEQFF. The chain carries TRBV11-2 and TRBJ2-1; D assignment may be TRBD1 or TRBD2 (5 bases each). V was cut by 8 bases and J by 3 bases, with 17 bases left in between. The germline V gene has CDR1 SGHAT and CDR2 FQNNGV. The CDR3 is 15 amino acids.

This clonotype was counted at least ten times. This chain joins TRBV5-1 and TRBJ2-4; no definite D call. From germline, CDR1 is SGHRS and CDR2 YFSETQ. V was trimmed by 2 bases and J by 3 bases, leaving 9 bases between them. CDR3 length: 14 amino acids. This chain's CDR3 is CASSFPDGKNIQYF. DNA for the CDR3: TGCGCCAGCAGCTTCCCAGACGGCAAAAACATTCAGTACTTC.

Only one count was recorded for this clonotype. The chain has TRBV11-1 and TRBJ2-1; perhaps TRBD1 as D (8 bases). Germline V lookup: CDR1 SGHAT, CDR2 FQDESV (reference sequence). Between the trimmed V and J ends, which lost 1 base and 13 bases, there was a span of 17 bases. The CDR3 is 14 residues long. The CDR3 here is CASSLDRGGGEQFF. As DNA, the CDR3 is TGTGCCAGCAGCTTAGACAGGGGGGGGGGAGAACAGTTCTTC.

This clonotype was recorded many times. The chain has TRBV28 and TRBJ2-5, with D possibly TRBD2 on 5 matching bases. CDR3 length equals 12 residues. With 9 bases removed from V and 1 base from J, the gap between germline ends came to 9 bases. CDR1 is MDHEN and CDR2 is SYDVKM in the germline V gene. The CDR3 DNA sequence: TGTGCCAGTGGACTGATCCAAGAGACCCAGTACTTC. This translates into CASGLIQETQYF.

The V and J genes are TRBV29-1 and TRBJ2-7; a possible D gene is TRBD2 (6 bases). The CDR3 sequence is 14 residues long. Germline V gene data show CDR1 as SQVTM and CDR2 as ANQGSEA. The ends were cut back, 4 bases at V and 4 bases at J, with 17 bases in the middle. The CDR3 here is CSVGELAAPYEQYF. The CDR3 DNA sequence: TGCAGCGTTGGGGAACTAGCAGCCCCATACGAGCAGTACTTC.

Notes on this clonotype: A much larger clone differs by one base, so this may be a read error. The chain uses TRBV28 and TRBJ1-4, with D possibly TRBD1 on 6 matching bases. This CDR3 has 15 residues. Germline assignment: CDR1 MDHEN and CDR2 SYDVKM. The CDR3 region is CTSSSRGQWDEKLFF. CDR3 sequence (DNA): TGTACCAGCAGCTCCCGCGGACAGTGGGATGAAAAACTGTTTTTT.